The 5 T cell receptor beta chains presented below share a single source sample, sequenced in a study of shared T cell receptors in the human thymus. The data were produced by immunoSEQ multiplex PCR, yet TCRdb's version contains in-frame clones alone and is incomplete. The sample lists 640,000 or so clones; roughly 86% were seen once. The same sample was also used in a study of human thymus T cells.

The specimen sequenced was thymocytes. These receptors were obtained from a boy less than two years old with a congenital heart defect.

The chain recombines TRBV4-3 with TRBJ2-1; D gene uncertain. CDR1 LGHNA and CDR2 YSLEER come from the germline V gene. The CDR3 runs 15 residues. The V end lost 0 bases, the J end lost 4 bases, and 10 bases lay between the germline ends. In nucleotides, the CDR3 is TGCGCCAGCAGCCAAGATTGCGAGACTTACAATGAGCAGTTCTTC. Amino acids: CASSQDCETYNEQFF.

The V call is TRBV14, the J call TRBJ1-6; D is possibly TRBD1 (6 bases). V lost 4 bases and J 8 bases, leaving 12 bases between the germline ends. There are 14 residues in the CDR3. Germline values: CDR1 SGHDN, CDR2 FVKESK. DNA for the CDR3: TGTGCCAGCAGCCGCCGGGACACTCATTCACCCCTCCACTTT. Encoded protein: CASSRRDTHSPLHF.

The CDR3 region is CASSHLQGIREKLFF. The CDR3 nucleotides read TGTGCCAGTAGTCACCTTCAGGGGATTCGGGAAAAACTGTTTTTT. The chain recombines TRBV19 with TRBJ1-4, with D perhaps TRBD1 (6 bases). The CDR3 extends over 15 amino acids. The V gene's germline CDR1 is LNHDA and CDR2 SQIVND (reference sequence). The V and J ends lost 5 bases and 8 bases respectively, with 18 bases between them.

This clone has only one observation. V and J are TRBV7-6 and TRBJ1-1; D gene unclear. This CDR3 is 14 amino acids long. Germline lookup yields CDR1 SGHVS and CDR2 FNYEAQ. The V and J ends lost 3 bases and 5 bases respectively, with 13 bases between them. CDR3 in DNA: TGTGCCAGCAGCTTCAGACCCAGGAGGACTGAAGCTTTCTTT. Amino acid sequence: CASSFRPRRTEAFF.

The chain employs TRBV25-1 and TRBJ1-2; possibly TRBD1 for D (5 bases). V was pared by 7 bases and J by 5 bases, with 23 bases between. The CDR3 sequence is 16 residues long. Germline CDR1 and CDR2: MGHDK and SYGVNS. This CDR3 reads CASTEIPTRQGYGYTF. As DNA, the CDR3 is TGTGCCAGCACTGAGATTCCGACCAGGCAGGGATATGGCTACACCTTC.